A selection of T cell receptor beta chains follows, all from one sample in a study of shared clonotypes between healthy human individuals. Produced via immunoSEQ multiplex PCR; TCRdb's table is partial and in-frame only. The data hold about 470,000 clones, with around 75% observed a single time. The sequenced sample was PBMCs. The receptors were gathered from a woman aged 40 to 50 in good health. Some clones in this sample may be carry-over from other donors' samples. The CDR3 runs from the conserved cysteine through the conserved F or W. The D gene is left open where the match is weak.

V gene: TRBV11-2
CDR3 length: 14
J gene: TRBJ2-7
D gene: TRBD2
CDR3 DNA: TGTGCCAGCAGCCCACGACTAGCGGGACGCGAGCAGTACTTC
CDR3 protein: CASSPRLAGREQYF

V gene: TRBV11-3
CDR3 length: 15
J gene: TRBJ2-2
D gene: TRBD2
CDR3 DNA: TGTGCCAGCAGCTTCGGGGGGAGCAGAACCGGGGAGCTGTTTTTT
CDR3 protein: CASSFGGSRTGELFF

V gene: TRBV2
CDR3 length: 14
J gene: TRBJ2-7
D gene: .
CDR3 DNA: TGTGCCAGCAGTGAAGCTGCACAGAACTACGAGCAGTACTTC
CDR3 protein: CASSEAAQNYEQYF

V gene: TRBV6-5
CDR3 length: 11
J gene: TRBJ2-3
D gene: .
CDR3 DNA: TGTGCCAGCACTACGGGATATACGCAGTATTTT
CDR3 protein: CASTTGYTQYF

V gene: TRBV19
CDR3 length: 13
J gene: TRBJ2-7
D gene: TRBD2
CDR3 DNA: TGTGCCAGTACGGCTAGCGGATCCTACGAGCAGTACTTC
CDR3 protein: CASTASGSYEQYF

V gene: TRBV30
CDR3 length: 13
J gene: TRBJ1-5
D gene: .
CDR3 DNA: TGTGCCTGGAGCGGGGGTCCGAGTCAGCCCCAGCATTTT
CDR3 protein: CAWSGGPSQPQHF

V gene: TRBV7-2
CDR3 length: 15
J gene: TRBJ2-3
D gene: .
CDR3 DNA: TGTGCCAGCAGCTTCGGGACACAGGACACAGATACGCAGTATTTT
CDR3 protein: CASSFGTQDTDTQYF

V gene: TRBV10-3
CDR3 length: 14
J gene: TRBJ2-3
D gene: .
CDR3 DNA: TGTGCCATCAGTGGGCCCTCAGTGCGCGATACGCAGTATTTT
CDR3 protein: CAISGPSVRDTQYF

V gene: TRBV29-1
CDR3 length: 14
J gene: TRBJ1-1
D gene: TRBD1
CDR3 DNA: TGCAGCACTCAGGGTCGGGGACAGGGGTCTGAAGCTTTCTTT
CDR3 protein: CSTQGRGQGSEAFF

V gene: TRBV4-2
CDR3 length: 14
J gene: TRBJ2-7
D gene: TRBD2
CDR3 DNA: TGTGCCAGCAGTCTAGCGGGAGGAGATTACGAGCAGTACTTC
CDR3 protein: CASSLAGGDYEQYF

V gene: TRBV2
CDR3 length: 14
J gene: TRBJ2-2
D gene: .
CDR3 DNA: TGTGCCAGCAGTGAGTCCTTGCTAGCCGGGGAGCTGTTTTTT
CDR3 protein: CASSESLLAGELFF

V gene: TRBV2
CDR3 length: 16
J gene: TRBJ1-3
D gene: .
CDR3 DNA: TGTGCCAGCAGAGATCAAACAGGGTTCTTTGGAAACACCATATATTTT
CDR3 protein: CASRDQTGFFGNTIYF

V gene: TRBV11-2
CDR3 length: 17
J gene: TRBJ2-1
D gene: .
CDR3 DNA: TGTGCCAGCAGCTTAGAATCCGCCAGCGGAGCCTACAATGAGCAGTTCTTC
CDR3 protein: CASSLESASGAYNEQFF